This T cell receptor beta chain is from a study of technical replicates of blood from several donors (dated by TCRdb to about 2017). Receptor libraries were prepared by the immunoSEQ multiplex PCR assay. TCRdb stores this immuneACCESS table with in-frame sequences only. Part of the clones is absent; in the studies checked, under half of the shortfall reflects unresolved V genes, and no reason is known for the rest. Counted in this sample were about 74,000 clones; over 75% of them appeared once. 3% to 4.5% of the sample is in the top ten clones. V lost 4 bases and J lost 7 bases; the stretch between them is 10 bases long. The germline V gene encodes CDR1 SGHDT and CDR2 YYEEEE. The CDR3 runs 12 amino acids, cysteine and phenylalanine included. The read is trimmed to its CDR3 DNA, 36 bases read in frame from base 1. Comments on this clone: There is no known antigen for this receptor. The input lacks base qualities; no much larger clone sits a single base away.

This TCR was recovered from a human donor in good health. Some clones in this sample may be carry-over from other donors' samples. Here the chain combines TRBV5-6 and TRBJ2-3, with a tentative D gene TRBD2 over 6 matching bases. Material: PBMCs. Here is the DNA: TGTGCCAGCAGCCCGGACTACTATACGCAGTATTTT. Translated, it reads CASSPDYYTQYF. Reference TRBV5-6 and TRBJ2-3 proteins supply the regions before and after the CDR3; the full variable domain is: DAGVTQSPTHLIKTRGQQVTLRCSPKSGHDTVSWYQQALGQGPQFIFQYYEEEERQRGNFPDRFSGHQFPNYSSELNVNALLLGDSALYLCASSPDYYTQYFGPGTRLTVL.